The clone carrying this T cell receptor (beta chain) occurred once. What it binds is unknown. Libraries were prepared by immunoSEQ multiplex PCR; TCRdb keeps only in-frame clonotypes and omits some of them. The top ten hold around 3.6% of the sample, which has approximately 80,000 clones, 70% to 90% seen once. The data are from a study of T cell responses to AZD1222 COVID-19 vaccine. Germline values: CDR1 LGHDT, CDR2 YNNKEL (reference sequence). This CDR3 is 16 amino acids long. The V gene end was trimmed by 4 bases and the J gene end by 8 bases; junction bases not matched to a gene: 8. Samples with a second dose at about 4 or about 12 weeks were pooled together. Study-level findings and limits: Reportedly, nearly half the spike-specific TCRs target unmutated variant regions. Spike-specific TCR breadth and depth rose after two AZD1222 doses. In a largely white British group with more females than males, clonal diversity was possibly underestimated.

Sequencing used peripheral blood, obtained 28 days after the second AZD1222 dose. The chain has TRBV3-1 (or the pseudogene TRBV3-2) and TRBJ1-6; TRBD1 matches at 10 bases. The source of this sequence is an adult who received the AZD1222 COVID-19 vaccine. The CDR3 nucleotides read TGTGCCAGCAGCCGAAACGACAGGGGGCCGGATTCACCCCTCCACTTT. Residues: CASSRNDRGPDSPLHF.